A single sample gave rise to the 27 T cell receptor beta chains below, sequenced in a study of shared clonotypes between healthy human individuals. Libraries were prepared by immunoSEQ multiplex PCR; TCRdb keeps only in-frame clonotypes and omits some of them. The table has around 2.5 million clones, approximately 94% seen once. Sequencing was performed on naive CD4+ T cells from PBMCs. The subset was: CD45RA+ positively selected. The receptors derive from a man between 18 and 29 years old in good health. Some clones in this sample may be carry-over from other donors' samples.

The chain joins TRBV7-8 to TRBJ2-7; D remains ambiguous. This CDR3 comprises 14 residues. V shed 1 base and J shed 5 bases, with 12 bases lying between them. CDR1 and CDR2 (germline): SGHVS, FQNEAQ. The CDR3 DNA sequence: TGTGCCAGCAGCTTAGGGGCCCTACGCCACGAGCAGTACTTC. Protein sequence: CASSLGALRHEQYF.

CDR3 region: CASSRAPLATSSTYNEQFF. CDR3 in DNA: TGTGCCAGCTCCCGAGCCCCCTTGGCGACCAGTTCCACCTACAATGAGCAGTTCTTC. The chain links TRBV18 to TRBJ2-1; D is unclear. Trimming shortened V by 6 bases and J by 2 bases, and 26 bases separated the two germline ends. The CDR3 length is 19 residues. Germline-derived CDR1 and CDR2 are KGHSH and LQKENI.

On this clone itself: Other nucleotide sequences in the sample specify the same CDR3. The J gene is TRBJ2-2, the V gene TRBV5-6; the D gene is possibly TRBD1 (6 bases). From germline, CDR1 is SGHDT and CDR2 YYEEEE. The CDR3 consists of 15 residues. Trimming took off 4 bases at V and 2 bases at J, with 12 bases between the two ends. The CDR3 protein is CASSLGQRNTGELFF. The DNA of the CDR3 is TGTGCCAGCAGCCTGGGACAACGTAACACCGGGGAGCTGTTTTTT. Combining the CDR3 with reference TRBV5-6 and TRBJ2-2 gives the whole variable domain DAGVTQSPTHLIKTRGQQVTLRCSPKSGHDTVSWYQQALGQGPQFIFQYYEEEERQRGNFPDRFSGHQFPNYSSELNVNALLLGDSALYLCASSLGQRNTGELFFGEGSRLTVL.

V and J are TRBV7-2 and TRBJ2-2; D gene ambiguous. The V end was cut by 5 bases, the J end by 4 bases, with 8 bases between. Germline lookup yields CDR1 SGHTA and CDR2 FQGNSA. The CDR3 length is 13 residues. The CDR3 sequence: CASSAKTTGELFF. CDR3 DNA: TGTGCCAGCAGCGCCAAAACCACCGGGGAGCTGTTTTTT.

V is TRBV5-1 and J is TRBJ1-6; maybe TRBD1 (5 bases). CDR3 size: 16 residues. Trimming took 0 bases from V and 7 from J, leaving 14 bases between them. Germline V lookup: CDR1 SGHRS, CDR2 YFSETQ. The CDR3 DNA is TGCGCCAGCAGCTTGGCCGAGAGACAGCCGAATTCACCCCTCCACTTT. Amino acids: CASSLAERQPNSPLHF.

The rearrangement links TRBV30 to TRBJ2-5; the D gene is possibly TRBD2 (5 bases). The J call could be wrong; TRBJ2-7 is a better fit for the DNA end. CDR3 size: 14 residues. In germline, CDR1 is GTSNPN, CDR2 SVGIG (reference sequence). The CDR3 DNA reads TGTGCCTGGATTGCGGTCGGGGATTACTACGAGCAGTACTTC. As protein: CAWIAVGDYYEQYF.

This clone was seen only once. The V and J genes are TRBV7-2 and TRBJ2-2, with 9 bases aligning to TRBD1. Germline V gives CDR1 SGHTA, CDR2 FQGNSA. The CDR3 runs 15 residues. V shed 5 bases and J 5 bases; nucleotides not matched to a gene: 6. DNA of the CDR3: TGTGCCAGCAGCCCGGACAGGGGTCGGACCGGGGAGCTGTTTTTT. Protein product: CASSPDRGRTGELFF.

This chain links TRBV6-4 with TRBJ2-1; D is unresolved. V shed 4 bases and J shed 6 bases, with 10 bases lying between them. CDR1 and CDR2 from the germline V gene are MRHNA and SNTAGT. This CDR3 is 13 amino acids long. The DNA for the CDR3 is TGTGCCAGCAGTGTGGGTCCCTTCAATGAGCAGTTCTTC. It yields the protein CASSVGPFNEQFF.

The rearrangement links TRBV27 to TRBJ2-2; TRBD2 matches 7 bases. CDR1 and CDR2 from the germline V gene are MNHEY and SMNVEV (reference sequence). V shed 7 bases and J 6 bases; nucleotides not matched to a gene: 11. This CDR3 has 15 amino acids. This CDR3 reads CASMVGGSKAGELFF. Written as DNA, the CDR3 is TGTGCCAGCATGGTGGGCGGGAGCAAGGCCGGGGAGCTGTTTTTT.

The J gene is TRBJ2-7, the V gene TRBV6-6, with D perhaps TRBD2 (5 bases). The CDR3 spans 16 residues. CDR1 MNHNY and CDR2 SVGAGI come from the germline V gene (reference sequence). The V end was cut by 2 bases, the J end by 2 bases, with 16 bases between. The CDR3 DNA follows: TGTGCCAGCAGTTACAATGGTGGTTCCGGGACCTACGAGCAGTACTTC. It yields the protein CASSYNGGSGTYEQYF.

As DNA, the CDR3 is TGTGCCAGCAGTGATCAGCGGGGGAGATACAATGAGCAGTTCTTC. It translates to CASSDQRGRYNEQFF. The rearrangement links TRBV2 to TRBJ2-1; 8 bases match TRBD2. Germline CDR1 SNHLY, CDR2 FYNNEI. The J segment lost 4 bases and the V segment lost 3 bases, leaving 5 bases of the junction unmatched. The CDR3 runs to 15 residues.

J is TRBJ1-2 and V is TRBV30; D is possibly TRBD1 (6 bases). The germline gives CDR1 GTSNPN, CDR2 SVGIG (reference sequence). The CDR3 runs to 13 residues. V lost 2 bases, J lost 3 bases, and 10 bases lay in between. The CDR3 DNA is TGTGCCTGGAGTCACACAGGGCACTATGGCTACACCTTC. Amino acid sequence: CAWSHTGHYGYTF. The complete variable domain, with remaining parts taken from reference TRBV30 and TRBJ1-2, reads SQTIHQWPATLVQPVGSPLSLECTVEGTSNPNLYWYRQAAGRGLQLLFYSVGIGQISSEVPQNLSASRPQDRQFILSSKKLLLSDSGFYLCAWSHTGHYGYTFGSGTRLTVV.

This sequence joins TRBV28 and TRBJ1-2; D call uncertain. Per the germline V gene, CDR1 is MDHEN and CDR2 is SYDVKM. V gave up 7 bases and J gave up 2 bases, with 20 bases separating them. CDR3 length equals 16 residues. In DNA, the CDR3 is TGTGCCAGCACTACTCCGCGGTCCTCAGGAAACTATGGCTACACCTTC. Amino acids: CASTTPRSSGNYGYTF.

The CDR3: CASMLGGGGTGELFF. The CDR3 bases are TGCGCCAGCATGCTAGGGGGCGGAGGAACCGGGGAGCTGTTTTTT. V gene TRBV5-1 combines with J gene TRBJ2-2, with TRBD1 matching over 7 bases. With V trimmed by 6 bases and J by 5 bases, 10 bases remained unmatched. This CDR3 has 15 amino acids. Germline V gene data show CDR1 as SGHRS and CDR2 as YFSETQ.

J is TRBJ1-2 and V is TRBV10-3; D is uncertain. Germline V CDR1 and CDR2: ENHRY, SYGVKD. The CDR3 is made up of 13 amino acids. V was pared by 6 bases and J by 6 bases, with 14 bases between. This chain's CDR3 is CAIREDPLDGYTF. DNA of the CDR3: TGTGCCATCAGGGAGGACCCCCTTGATGGCTACACCTTC.

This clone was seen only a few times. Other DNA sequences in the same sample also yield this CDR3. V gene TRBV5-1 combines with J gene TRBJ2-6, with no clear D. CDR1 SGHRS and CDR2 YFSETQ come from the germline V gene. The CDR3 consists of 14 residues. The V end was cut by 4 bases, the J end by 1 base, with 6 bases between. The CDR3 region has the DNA TGCGCCAGCAGCGTGGGATCTGGGGCCAACGTCCTGACTTTC. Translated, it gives CASSVGSGANVLTF.

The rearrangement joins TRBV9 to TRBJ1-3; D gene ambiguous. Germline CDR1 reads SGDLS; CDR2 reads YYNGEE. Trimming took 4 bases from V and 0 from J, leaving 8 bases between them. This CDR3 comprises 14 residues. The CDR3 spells CASSSDLSGNTIYF. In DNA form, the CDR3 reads TGTGCCAGCAGCTCGGACCTCTCTGGAAACACCATATATTTT.

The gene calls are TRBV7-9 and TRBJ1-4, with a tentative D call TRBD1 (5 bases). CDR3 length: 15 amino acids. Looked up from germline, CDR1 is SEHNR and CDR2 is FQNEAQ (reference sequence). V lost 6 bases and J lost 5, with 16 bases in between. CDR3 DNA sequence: TGTGCCAGCAGTTCAGGGTACGGGATGAATGAAAAACTGTTTTTT. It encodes CASSSGYGMNEKLFF.

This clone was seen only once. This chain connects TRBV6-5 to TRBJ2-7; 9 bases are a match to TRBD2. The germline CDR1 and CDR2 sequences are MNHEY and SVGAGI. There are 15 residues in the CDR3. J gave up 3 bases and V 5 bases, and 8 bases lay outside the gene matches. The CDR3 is CASSPQAGGRYEQYF. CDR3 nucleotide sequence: TGTGCCAGCAGTCCTCAAGCGGGAGGCCGCTACGAGCAGTACTTC.

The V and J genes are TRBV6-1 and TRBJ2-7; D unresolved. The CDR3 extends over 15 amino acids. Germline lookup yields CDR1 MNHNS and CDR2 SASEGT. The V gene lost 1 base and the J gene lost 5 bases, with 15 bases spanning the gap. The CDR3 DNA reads TGTGCCAGCAGTGAAGTTCGGCTCCTAGGTGACGAGCAGTACTTC. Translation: CASSEVRLLGDEQYF.

The CDR3 here is CASSTGQGVTQYF. CDR3 DNA sequence: TGTGCCAGCAGCACCGGACAGGGGGTAACCCAGTACTTC. This chain uses TRBV7-9 with TRBJ2-5, with 10 bases identical to TRBD1. This CDR3 is built from 13 residues. The V gene's germline CDR1 is SEHNR and CDR2 FQNEAQ (reference sequence). V lost 5 bases and J lost 8; bases outside the gene matches: 5.

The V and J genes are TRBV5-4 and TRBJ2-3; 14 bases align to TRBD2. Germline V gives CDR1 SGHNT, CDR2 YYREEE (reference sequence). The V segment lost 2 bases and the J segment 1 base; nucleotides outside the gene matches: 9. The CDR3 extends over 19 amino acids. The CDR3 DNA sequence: TGTGCCAGCAGCTTCCTGACTAGCGGGAGGGGTGAGGGCACAGATACGCAGTATTTT. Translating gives CASSFLTSGRGEGTDTQYF.

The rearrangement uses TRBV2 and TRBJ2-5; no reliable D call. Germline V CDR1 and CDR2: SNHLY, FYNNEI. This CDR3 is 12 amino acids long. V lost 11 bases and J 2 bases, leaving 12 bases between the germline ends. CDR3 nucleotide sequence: TGTGCCGGAGCTTTAGGGCAAGAGACCCAGTACTTC. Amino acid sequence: CAGALGQETQYF.

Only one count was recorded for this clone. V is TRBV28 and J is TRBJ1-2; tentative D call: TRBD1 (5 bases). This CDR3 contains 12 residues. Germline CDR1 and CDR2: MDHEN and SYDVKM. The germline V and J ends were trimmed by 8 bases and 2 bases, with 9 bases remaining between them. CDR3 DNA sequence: TGTGCCAGCGAGCGGGGGAACTATGGCTACACCTTC. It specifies CASERGNYGYTF.

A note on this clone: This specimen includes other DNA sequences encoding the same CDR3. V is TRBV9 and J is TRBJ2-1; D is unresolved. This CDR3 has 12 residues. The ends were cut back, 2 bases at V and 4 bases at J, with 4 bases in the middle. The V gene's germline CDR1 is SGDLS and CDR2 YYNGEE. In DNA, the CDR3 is TGTGCCAGCAGCGTGTCATACAATGAGCAGTTCTTC. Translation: CASSVSYNEQFF.

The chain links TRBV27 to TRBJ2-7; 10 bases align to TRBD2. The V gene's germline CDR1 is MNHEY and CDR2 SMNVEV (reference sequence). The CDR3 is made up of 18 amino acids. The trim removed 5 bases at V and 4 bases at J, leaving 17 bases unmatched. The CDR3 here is CASSPSRASGSLGYEQYF. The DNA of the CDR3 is TGTGCCAGCAGTCCTTCTCGAGCTAGCGGGAGCCTCGGTTACGAGCAGTACTTC.

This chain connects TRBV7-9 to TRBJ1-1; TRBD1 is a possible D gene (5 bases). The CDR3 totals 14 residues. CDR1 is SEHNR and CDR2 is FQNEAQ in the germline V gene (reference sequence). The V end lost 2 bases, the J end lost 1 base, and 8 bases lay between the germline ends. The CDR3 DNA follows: TGTGCCAGCAGCTTAAAAGGGGAGAACACTGAAGCTTTCTTT. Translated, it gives CASSLKGENTEAFF.